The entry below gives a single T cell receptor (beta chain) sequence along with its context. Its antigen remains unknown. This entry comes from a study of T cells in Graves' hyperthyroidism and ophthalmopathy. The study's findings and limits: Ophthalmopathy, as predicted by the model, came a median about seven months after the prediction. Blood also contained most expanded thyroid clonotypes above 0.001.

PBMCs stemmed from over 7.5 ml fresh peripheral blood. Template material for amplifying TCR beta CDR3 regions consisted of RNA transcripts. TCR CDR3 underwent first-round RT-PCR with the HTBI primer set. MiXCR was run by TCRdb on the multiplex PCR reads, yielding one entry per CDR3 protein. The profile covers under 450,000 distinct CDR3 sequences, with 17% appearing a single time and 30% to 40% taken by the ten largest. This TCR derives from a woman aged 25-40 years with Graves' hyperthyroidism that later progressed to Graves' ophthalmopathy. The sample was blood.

The CDR3 protein is CASSLNRDRVYEQYF. DNA for the CDR3: TGTGCCAGCAGCCTGAACCGGGACAGGGTCTACGAGCAGTACTTC. V gene TRBV4-2 combines with J gene TRBJ2-7; 9 bases align to TRBD1. J gave up 3 bases and V 4 bases, and 7 bases lay outside the gene matches. CDR3 length equals 15 residues. Germline V lookup: CDR1 LGHNA, CDR2 YNFKEQ.